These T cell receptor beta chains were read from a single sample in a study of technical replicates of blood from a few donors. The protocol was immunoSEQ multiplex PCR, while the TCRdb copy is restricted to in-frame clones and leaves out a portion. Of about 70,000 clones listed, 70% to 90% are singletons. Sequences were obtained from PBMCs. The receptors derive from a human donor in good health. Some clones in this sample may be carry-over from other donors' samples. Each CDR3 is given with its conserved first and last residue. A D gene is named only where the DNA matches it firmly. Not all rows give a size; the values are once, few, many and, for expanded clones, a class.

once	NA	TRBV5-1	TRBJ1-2	TGCGCCAGCAGCCCCTCGGGGGGGTTCTATGGCTACACCTTC	CASSPSGGFYGYTF
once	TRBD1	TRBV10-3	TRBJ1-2	TGTGCCATCAGTGATAGGGGACAGCTCCTTTATGGCTACACCTTC	CAISDRGQLLYGYTF
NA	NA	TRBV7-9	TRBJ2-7	TGTGCCAGCAGCGGTACAGGGACCGCTTACGAGCAGTACTTC	CASSGTGTAYEQYF
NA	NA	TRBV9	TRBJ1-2	TGTGCCAGCAGCGTAGACAGAGCTAACTATGGCTACACCTTC	CASSVDRANYGYTF
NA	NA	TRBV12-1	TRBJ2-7	TGTGCCAGCAGCTTTGGGGGCAGCCGCTACGAGCAGTACTTC	CASSFGGSRYEQYF
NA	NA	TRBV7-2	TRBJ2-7	TGTGCCAGCAGCTTAGGAGCTAGCTCCTACGAGCAGTACTTC	CASSLGASSYEQYF
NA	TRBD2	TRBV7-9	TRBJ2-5	TGTGCCAGCAGCTCGACTAGCGGGGGAGAGACCCAGTACTTC	CASSSTSGGETQYF
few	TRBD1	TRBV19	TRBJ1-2	TGTGCCAGTAGAGCGGACAGGGATTCGGGAGGCTACACCTTC	CASRADRDSGGYTF
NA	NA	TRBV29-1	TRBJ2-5	TGCAGCGTTTCCGGGAGCCCGGGCGGGGAGACCCAGTACTTC	CSVSGSPGGETQYF
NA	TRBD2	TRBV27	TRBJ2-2	TGTGCCAGCAGTTTAGGGCGGGAGGTAGCCAGGGAGCTGTTTTTT	CASSLGREVARELFF
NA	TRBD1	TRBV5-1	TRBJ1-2	TGCGCCAGCAGCGCGGGACAGGGGCTGCCTCGGGGCTACACCTTC	CASSAGQGLPRGYTF
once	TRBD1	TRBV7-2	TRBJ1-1	TGTGCCAGCAGCTTGAACAGGGGGATGAACACTGAAGCTTTCTTT	CASSLNRGMNTEAFF
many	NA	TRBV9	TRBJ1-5	TGTGCCAGCAGCGTAGGAGTTAACGATCAGCCCCAGCATTTT	CASSVGVNDQPQHF
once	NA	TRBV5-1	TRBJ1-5	TGCGCCAGCAGCGCTCGGGGGGGCGGCGGTCAGCCCCAGCATTTT	CASSARGGGGQPQHF
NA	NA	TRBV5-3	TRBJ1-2	TGTGCCAGAAGCCAAAGACAGGACACGGACTATGGCTACACCTTC	CARSQRQDTDYGYTF
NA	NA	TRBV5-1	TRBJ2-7	TGCGCCAGCAGAAGGGGGTACTCGGTAGAGCAGTACTTC	CASRRGYSVEQYF
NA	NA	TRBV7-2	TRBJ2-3	TGTGCCAGCAGCTTATACATAAGCGCTAGCACAGATACGCAGTATTTT	CASSLYISASTDTQYF
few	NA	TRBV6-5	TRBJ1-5	TGTGCCAGCAGGCAACAGGGTTCGGGACAGCCCCAGCATTTT	CASRQQGSGQPQHF
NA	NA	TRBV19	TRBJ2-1	TGTGCCAGTAGACCTCTAAATCTTCCATCGGGCAATGAGCAGTTCTTC	CASRPLNLPSGNEQFF
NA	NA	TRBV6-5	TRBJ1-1	TGTGCCAGCAGTTATCGGGAGGACACTGAAGCTTTCTTT	CASSYREDTEAFF
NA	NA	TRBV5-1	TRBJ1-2	TGCGCCAGCAGCTGGTTAGCGGGGGCGGATGGCTACACCTTC	CASSWLAGADGYTF
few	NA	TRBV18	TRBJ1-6	TGTGCCAGCTCCCGCATGAGGGATTCACCCCTCCACTTT	CASSRMRDSPLHF
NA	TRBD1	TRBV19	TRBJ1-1	TGTGCCAGTAGTATCAGCCAGGACAGGGGGCTTGGAGCTTTCTTT	CASSISQDRGLGAFF
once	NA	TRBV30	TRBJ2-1	TGTGCCTGGGGACTACGCAATGAGCAGTTCTTC	CAWGLRNEQFF
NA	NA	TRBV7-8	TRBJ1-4	TGTGCCAGCAGCTTTCCAGGGGCGCCTAATGAAAAACTGTTTTTT	CASSFPGAPNEKLFF
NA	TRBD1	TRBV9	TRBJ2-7	TGTGCCAGCAGCACGCGACCGGGACAGGGTCGCTACGAGCAGTACTTC	CASSTRPGQGRYEQYF
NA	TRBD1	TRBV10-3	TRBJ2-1	TGTGCCATCAGGCTTGGGACAGGGGCGAATGAGCAGTTCTTC	CAIRLGTGANEQFF
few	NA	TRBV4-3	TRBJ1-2	TGCGCCAGCAGCCAAGACAAACAGGGCTATGGCTACACCTTC	CASSQDKQGYGYTF
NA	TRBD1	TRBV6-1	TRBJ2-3	TGTGCCAGCAGTGTTGCGACAGGGGGCACAGATACGCAGTATTTT	CASSVATGGTDTQYF
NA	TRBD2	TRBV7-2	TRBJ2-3	TGTGCCAGCAGCTTAGCGGTGGGGGGAAAGCGGGGGGTACGCACAGATACGCAGTATTTT	CASSLAVGGKRGVRTDTQYF
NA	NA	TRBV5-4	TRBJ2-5	TGCGCCAGCAGCCAAGAACGGGGTGGCCAAGAGACCCAGTACTTC	CASSQERGGQETQYF
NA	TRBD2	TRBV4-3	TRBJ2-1	TGCGCCAGCAGCCAAGAAGCCGCGGGGGGTATCAATGAGCAGTTCTTC	CASSQEAAGGINEQFF
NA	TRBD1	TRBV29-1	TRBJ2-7	TGCAGCGTCACCACTGACTGGGTCCAGGGGGCCTACGAGCAGTACTTC	CSVTTDWVQGAYEQYF
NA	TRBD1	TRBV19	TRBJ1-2	TGTGCCAGTAGTATCCAGGCAGGGGGTGGATCTAACTATGGCTACACCTTC	CASSIQAGGGSNYGYTF
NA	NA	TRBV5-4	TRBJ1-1	TGTGCCAGCAGCCCCGATTGGGCCAACACTGAAGCTTTCTTT	CASSPDWANTEAFF
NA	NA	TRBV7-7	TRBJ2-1	TGTGCCAGCAGCTTAGCGGGGGGGCCATACAATGAGCAGTTCTTC	CASSLAGGPYNEQFF
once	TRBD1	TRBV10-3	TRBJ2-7	TGTGCCATCAGTAGTTTCGGACAGGGGGCTGAAGAGCAGTACTTC	CAISSFGQGAEEQYF
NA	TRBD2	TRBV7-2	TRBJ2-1	TGTGCCAGCAGCTTAGGAGCGGGAGGGAACAATGAGCAGTTCTTC	CASSLGAGGNNEQFF
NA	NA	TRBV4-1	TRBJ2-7	TGCGCCAGCAGCCAAGCCCGGGGGGCAGGCTCCTACGAGCAGTACTTC	CASSQARGAGSYEQYF
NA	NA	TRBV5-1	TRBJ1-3	TGCGCCAGCAGGAGATACTCTGGAAACACCATATATTTT	CASRRYSGNTIYF
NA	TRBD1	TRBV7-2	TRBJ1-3	TGTGCCAGCAGTCCTCCGGGACAGATCTCTGGAAACACCATATATTTT	CASSPPGQISGNTIYF